Listed here is a single T cell receptor (beta chain). Its cognate antigen is unknown. These data originate in a study of cytomegalovirus exposure and HLA in healthy donors. Across the whole study: Around 80 million unique TCRs from HLA-typed donors were held in an early data release. Study-wide results and caveats: The authors considered a cluster of highly shared sequence variants likely to be a sequencing artifact. Association of a missense DCLRE1C variant with TCR beta V- and J-gene trimming was reported in a later analysis.

The PCR used 60 Vbeta and 13 Jbeta primers. The repertoire was sequenced with immunoSEQ multiplex PCR; TCRdb's copy has only in-frame clones and lacks some. The sample contains some 61,000 clones, approximately 78% of which appear only once. CDR3 size: 14 residues. V lost 3 bases, J lost 0 bases, and 7 bases lay in between. From germline, CDR1 is LNHDA and CDR2 SQIVND (reference sequence). Material for sequencing was PBMCs. The sequence derives from a human donor in good health. The chain combines TRBV19 with TRBJ2-3, with D tentatively TRBD2 (6 bases). DNA of the CDR3: TGTGCCAGTAGTATGGGACTCAGCACAGATACGCAGTATTTT. Residues: CASSMGLSTDTQYF.